These 24 T cell receptor beta chains came from one sample sequenced in a study of T cells in Graves' hyperthyroidism and ophthalmopathy. Amplified TCR beta CDR3 regions came from RNA transcripts. Primed by the HTBI set, a first-round RT-PCR was run on the TCR CDR3. In TCRdb, the multiplex PCR reads were re-called with MiXCR into one record per CDR3 protein. The table includes a few hundred thousand distinct CDR3 sequences, 21% detected once. The specimen was blood. Receptors originate from a woman aged 45-60 years with Graves' hyperthyroidism.

The CDR3 region has the DNA TGTGCCAGCAGCTTGGGGGGCCGGGACAGGGACCCAGATACGCAGTATTTT. It codes for CASSLGGRDRDPDTQYF. The genes are TRBV11-1 and TRBJ2-3; 9 bases are shared with TRBD1. This CDR3 is 17 amino acids long. CDR1 and CDR2 from the germline V gene are SGHAT and FQDESV (reference sequence). The ends lost 3 bases at V and 4 bases at J; junction bases unmatched: 11.

This clonotype was counted a few times. The rearrangement uses TRBV19 and TRBJ2-3; possible D gene TRBD1, 5 bases. CDR3 length: 15 amino acids. V lost 0 bases, J lost 6 bases, and 13 bases lay in between. In germline, CDR1 is LNHDA, CDR2 SQIVND (reference sequence). CDR3 sequence reads: CASSIDRSGSDTQYF. The CDR3 DNA is TGTGCCAGTAGTATAGACCGTTCAGGGTCGGATACGCAGTATTTT. The entire variable domain, with the rest obtained from reference TRBV19 and TRBJ2-3, is as follows: DGGITQSPKYLFRKEGQNVTLSCEQNLNHDAMYWYRQDPGQGLRLIYYSQIVNDFQKGDIAEGYSVSREKKESFPLTVTSAQKNPTAFYLCASSIDRSGSDTQYFGPGTRLTVL.

The chain links TRBV7-6 to TRBJ2-1; 9 positions match TRBD2. Trimming removed 2 bases from V and 0 bases from J; junction bases left unmatched: 8. This CDR3 is 18 amino acids long. The germline gives CDR1 SGHVS, CDR2 FNYEAQ. Written as DNA, the CDR3 is TGTGCCAGCAGCTTAATCGCGGGAGGGCCTGGCTCCTACAATGAGCAGTTCTTC. Translating it yields CASSLIAGGPGSYNEQFF.

Many counts were recorded for this clonotype. The V gene is TRBV7-2, the J gene TRBJ2-1; D not certain. From germline, CDR1 is SGHTA and CDR2 FQGNSA. V shed 2 bases and J shed 9 bases, with 8 bases lying between them. This CDR3 has 12 amino acids. CDR3 protein: CASSLRVTEQFF. The CDR3 DNA reads as TGTGCCAGCAGCTTAAGGGTGACTGAGCAGTTCTTC.

The gene calls are TRBV5-1 and TRBJ2-1, with D maybe TRBD1 (6 bases). V was cut by 8 bases and J by 0 bases, with 12 bases left in between. Germline V lookup: CDR1 SGHRS, CDR2 YFSETQ. The CDR3 is 14 amino acids. For the CDR3, the DNA is TGCGCCAGTACGGACAGTTTCTCCTACAATGAGCAGTTCTTC. Translated, it gives CASTDSFSYNEQFF.

The rearrangement uses TRBV3-1 and TRBJ1-6; TRBD1 matches 7 bases. Germline loops: CDR1 LGHDT, CDR2 YNNKEL (reference sequence). V gave up 4 bases and J gave up 6 bases; unmatched junction bases: 9. The CDR3 length is 16 residues. As DNA, the CDR3 is TGTGCCAGCAGCCCGCGGAGACAGGGACCTAATTCACCCCTCCACTTT. It translates to CASSPRRQGPNSPLHF.

The chain combines TRBV9 with TRBJ2-2, with D maybe TRBD2 (7 bases). The germline gives CDR1 SGDLS, CDR2 YYNGEE. The CDR3 loop spans 17 amino acids. The ends were cut back, 4 bases at V and 2 bases at J, with 18 bases in the middle. This CDR3 reads CASSPSRGALNTGELFF. The CDR3 nucleotides read TGTGCCAGCAGCCCCTCTCGGGGGGCACTAAACACCGGGGAGCTGTTTTTT.

This clonotype was found many times. The rearrangement uses TRBV2 and TRBJ2-7, with TRBD2 as a possible D gene (5 bases). This CDR3 region has 12 residues. Between the trimmed V and J ends, which lost 5 bases and 5 bases, there was a span of 10 bases. Germline lookup yields CDR1 SNHLY and CDR2 FYNNEI. CDR3 sequence reads: CASSSGSHEQYF. As DNA, the CDR3 is TGTGCCAGCAGTTCGGGGAGCCACGAGCAGTACTTC.

This clonotype has more than one count but fewer than ten. V usage is TRBV5-8 and J usage is TRBJ2-7, with 9 bases fitting TRBD2. V was pared by 4 bases and J by 1 base, with 6 bases of the junction left unmatched. This CDR3 is built from 15 residues. Germline V CDR1 and CDR2: SGHTS, YDEGEE. The CDR3 DNA is TGTGCCAGCAGCCGTAGCGGGGGAGCTTCCTACGAGCAGTACTTC. This sequence encodes CASSRSGGASYEQYF.

CDR3 sequence (DNA): TGTGCCAGCAGCTTAGGCCCCTCTGGGGCCAACGTCCTGACTTTC. Translating it yields CASSLGPSGANVLTF. V and J are TRBV7-9 and TRBJ2-6, with no clear D. Germline V gives CDR1 SEHNR, CDR2 FQNEAQ (reference sequence). The V end was cut by 1 base, the J end by 0 bases, with 4 bases between. The CDR3 loop spans 15 amino acids.

This clonotype was picked up many times. The rearrangement links TRBV11-2 to TRBJ1-1; a weak D match, TRBD1 (6 bases). Trimming left V 0 bases short and J 2 bases short, with 10 bases between. CDR3 length: 15 residues. The germline gives CDR1 SGHAT, CDR2 FQNNGV. In nucleotides, the CDR3 is TGTGCCAGCAGCTTAGAAGGGGGGGGAAACACTGAAGCTTTCTTT. Protein sequence: CASSLEGGGNTEAFF.

The rearrangement uses TRBV12-3 or TRBV12-4 and TRBJ1-5, with 9 positions matching TRBD1. The CDR3 is made up of 14 amino acids. V shed 5 bases and J 5 bases; nucleotides not matched to a gene: 4. CDR3 DNA sequence: TGTGCCAGCAGTGGACAGGGGAGGCATCAGCCCCAGCATTTT. Its translation: CASSGQGRHQPQHF.

This chain uses TRBV20-1 with TRBJ1-1; 9 bases align to TRBD1. The CDR3 contains 16 residues. The germline gives CDR1 DFQATT, CDR2 SNEGSKA (reference sequence). J gave up 0 bases and V 6 bases, and 11 bases lay outside the gene matches. This CDR3 reads CSARQGVDRVNTEAFF. CDR3 sequence (DNA): TGCAGTGCGAGACAGGGGGTAGATCGGGTGAACACTGAAGCTTTCTTT.

This clonotype was seen repeatedly, ten times or more. This chain uses TRBV18 with TRBJ2-1; weak D call: TRBD2 (6 bases). CDR1 is KGHSH and CDR2 is LQKENI in the germline V gene. Deletions cut 1 base from V and 5 bases from J, with 9 bases between. This CDR3 contains 14 residues. The chain's CDR3 is CASSPLAANNEQFF. The CDR3 nucleotides read TGTGCCAGCTCACCACTAGCGGCTAACAATGAGCAGTTCTTC.

The J gene is TRBJ2-1, the V gene TRBV6-1, with 8 bases matching TRBD2. V shed 10 bases, J shed 7 bases, and the junction held 15 bases outside the gene matches. CDR3 length equals 15 residues. Germline V gene data show CDR1 as MNHNS and CDR2 as SASEGT. The CDR3 here is CAIPPLTGGPNEQFF. CDR3 DNA: TGTGCCATTCCTCCCTTGACGGGAGGGCCGAATGAGCAGTTCTTC.

This clonotype was seen repeatedly, ten times or more. This chain joins TRBV20-1 and TRBJ2-1; D remains unclear. The CDR3 has 15 amino acids. Trimming removed 6 bases from V and 0 bases from J, with 15 bases in between. Per germline, CDR1 DFQATT and CDR2 SNEGSKA (reference sequence). CDR3 DNA: TGCAGTGCCCCGTCGCGAGCTAGCTCCTACAATGAGCAGTTCTTC. Translating gives CSAPSRASSYNEQFF.

The chain joins TRBV28 to TRBJ2-1, with D possibly being TRBD1 (6 bases). CDR3 length equals 15 residues. Germline values: CDR1 MDHEN, CDR2 SYDVKM. Trimming took 2 bases from V and 9 from J, leaving 17 bases between them. The CDR3 is CASSLGGTPRGEQFF. The CDR3 DNA is TGTGCCAGCAGTTTAGGGGGAACCCCCAGGGGTGAGCAGTTCTTC.

This clonotype was recorded many times. CDR3 nucleotide sequence: TGCAGCGTTTCTGATCAGGTTTTTCAAGAGACCCAGTACTTC. Its protein product is CSVSDQVFQETQYF. The gene calls are TRBV29-1 and TRBJ2-5; no clear D gene. Germline V lookup: CDR1 SQVTM, CDR2 ANQGSEA. CDR3 length: 14 amino acids. V lost 5 bases and J 2 bases, leaving 15 bases between the germline ends.

V and J are TRBV20-1 and TRBJ2-1; 8 positions match TRBD2. The length of the CDR3 is 14 residues. J was trimmed by 15 bases and V by 5 bases; bases with no gene match: 18. Germline values: CDR1 DFQATT, CDR2 SNEGSKA (reference sequence). The CDR3 here is CSAPHLSGIPRPFF. CDR3 bases: TGCAGTGCTCCTCATCTTAGCGGGATCCCTCGTCCGTTCTTC.

This clonotype was recorded a few times. The CDR3 loop is CASSSSERGRQYF. The CDR3 coding sequence is TGTGCCAGCAGTTCCTCGGAGAGGGGAAGGCAGTACTTC. The chain combines TRBV28 with TRBJ2-7, with D tentatively TRBD1 or TRBD2 (5 bases each). V was cut by 4 bases and J by 9 bases, with 16 bases left in between. The CDR3 is made up of 13 amino acids. Germline-derived CDR1 and CDR2 are MDHEN and SYDVKM.

This clonotype was detected many times. This sequence joins TRBV10-2 and TRBJ2-5; D perhaps matches TRBD2 (9 bases). There are 22 residues in the CDR3. V was shortened by 5 bases and J by 5 bases, with 39 bases between the two germline ends. Germline CDR1 is WSHSY and CDR2 is SAAADI. This CDR3 is CASSSRGQGLAGEGIGTETQYF. The CDR3 nucleotides read TGCGCCAGCAGTTCCAGGGGGCAAGGCTTAGCGGGAGAAGGTATTGGTACGGAGACCCAGTACTTC.

This clonotype appeared many times. The genes are TRBV5-6 and TRBJ2-7; tentatively, D is TRBD1 (6 bases). Trimming removed 0 bases at V and 1 base at J, with 11 bases between. CDR1 SGHDT and CDR2 YYEEEE come from the germline V gene. CDR3 size: 15 residues. The CDR3 protein is CASSLAGGASYEQYF. CDR3 coding DNA: TGTGCCAGCAGCTTGGCTGGGGGCGCTTCCTACGAGCAGTACTTC. Full variable domain (missing parts from reference TRBV5-6 and TRBJ2-7): DAGVTQSPTHLIKTRGQQVTLRCSPKSGHDTVSWYQQALGQGPQFIFQYYEEEERQRGNFPDRFSGHQFPNYSSELNVNALLLGDSALYLCASSLAGGASYEQYFGPGTRLTVT.

The chain carries TRBV27 and TRBJ2-7; 12 nucleotides align to TRBD2. This CDR3 is built from 16 residues. Germline V gene sequence: CDR1 MNHEY, CDR2 SMNVEV (reference sequence). The ends lost 5 bases at V and 5 bases at J; junction bases unmatched: 10. CDR3 loop: CASSRASGRVGDEQYF. Written as DNA, the CDR3 is TGTGCCAGCAGTCGGGCTAGCGGGAGGGTGGGCGACGAGCAGTACTTC.

This clonotype was counted ten times or more. This sequence joins TRBV6-5 and TRBJ1-6, with a possible D match to TRBD1 (5 bases). V was trimmed by 6 bases and J by 6 bases, leaving 15 bases between them. Germline V CDR1 and CDR2: MNHEY, SVGAGI. The CDR3 totals 15 residues. CDR3 nucleotides: TGTGCCAGCAGCCCAGGGCCTGCACCTAATTCACCCCTCCACTTT. Translation: CASSPGPAPNSPLHF.